The 26 T cell receptor beta chains in this list originate from one sample, sequenced in a study of T cell repertoires in cytomegalovirus infection. TCRdb re-analysed the reads in MiXCR, keeping a single row per CDR3 protein. The sample consists of 80,000 to 95,000 distinct CDR3 sequences, approximately 30% of them appearing once. The antigens of these receptors remain unknown. Here the sequenced sample was CD8+ T cells from cultured PBMCs, taken from culture after CMV antigen stimulation. Receptors originate from a human donor in good health (CMV status not recorded). Some clones in this sample may be carry-over from other donors' samples.

The rearrangement joins TRBV2 to TRBJ1-2; perhaps TRBD1 as D (6 bases). Germline loops: CDR1 SNHLY, CDR2 FYNNEI. CDR3 length: 13 residues. V was pared by 7 bases and J by 0 bases, with 9 bases between. The CDR3 DNA is TGTGCCAGCATCGGACAGCCTAACTATGGCTACACCTTC. This encodes CASIGQPNYGYTF.

The V gene is TRBV10-2, the J gene TRBJ2-7, with D tentatively TRBD2 (6 bases). V lost 6 bases to trimming and J lost 2 bases, with 11 bases between them. Germline V gene data show CDR1 as WSHSY and CDR2 as SAAADI. This CDR3 contains 13 residues. The CDR3 sequence is CASSSGLAYEQYF. The CDR3 nucleotides read TGCGCCAGCAGCTCGGGACTTGCCTACGAGCAGTACTTC.

This clonotype has more than one count but fewer than ten. J is TRBJ1-5 and V is TRBV7-2, with TRBD1 as a possible D gene (6 bases). V lost 3 bases to trimming and J lost 3 bases, with 12 bases between them. Germline CDR1 and CDR2: SGHTA and FQGNSA. The CDR3 length is 15 residues. CDR3: CASSFLGGINQPQHF. The CDR3 nucleotides are TGTGCCAGCAGCTTTCTAGGGGGTATCAATCAGCCCCAGCATTTT. Full variable domain (remainder filled in from reference TRBV7-2 and TRBJ1-5): GAGVSQSPSNKVTEKGKDVELRCDPISGHTALYWYRQSLGQGLEFLIYFQGNSAPDKSGLPSDRFSAERTGGSVSTLTIQRTQQEDSAVYLCASSFLGGINQPQHFGDGTRLSIL.

The genes are TRBV6-1 and TRBJ2-5; D unclear. Looked up from germline, CDR1 is MNHNS and CDR2 is SASEGT. V gave up 7 bases and J gave up 4 bases, with 13 bases separating them. This CDR3 has 13 residues. CDR3 in amino acids: CASTRSMGETQYF. The DNA of the CDR3 is TGTGCCAGCACTAGGTCCATGGGAGAGACCCAGTACTTC.

The chain uses TRBV6-6 and TRBJ2-7; D possibly uses TRBD1 or TRBD2 (5 bases each). This CDR3 spans 14 amino acids. The V and J ends lost 3 bases and 4 bases respectively, with 13 bases between them. CDR1 is MNHNY and CDR2 is SVGAGI in the germline V gene (reference sequence). The CDR3 bases are TGTGCCAGCAGTTATGGGACGGGTATGTACGAGCAGTACTTC. This encodes CASSYGTGMYEQYF.

The sample holds a few counts of this clonotype. The chain employs TRBV4-1 and TRBJ2-3; 8 nucleotides agree with TRBD1. This CDR3 has 17 amino acids. J was trimmed by 2 bases and V by 2 bases; bases with no gene match: 9. The germline gives CDR1 MGHRA, CDR2 YSYEKL. In DNA form, the CDR3 reads TGCGCCAGCAGCCAATTTTGGACAGGGCTCGTCACAGATACGCAGTATTTT. It encodes CASSQFWTGLVTDTQYF.

This chain joins TRBV11-2 and TRBJ2-3; TRBD2 matches at 9 bases. Trimming cost V 1 base and J 4 bases; bases outside gene matches: 6. Looked up from germline, CDR1 is SGHAT and CDR2 is FQNNGV. The CDR3 has 16 amino acids. This chain's CDR3 is CASSLGPSGAADTQYF. The CDR3 DNA is TGTGCCAGCAGCTTAGGTCCTAGCGGGGCCGCAGATACGCAGTATTTT.

This clonotype came up many times. This chain uses TRBV7-8 with TRBJ2-1, with D tentatively TRBD1 (6 bases). This CDR3 contains 16 residues. V was trimmed by 1 base and J by 3 bases, leaving 13 bases between them. Germline assignment: CDR1 SGHVS and CDR2 FQNEAQ. The CDR3 protein is CASSLEDSSYYNEQFF. The CDR3 DNA reads as TGTGCCAGCAGCTTAGAGGACAGTTCTTACTACAATGAGCAGTTCTTC.

This clonotype was found many times. The rearrangement joins TRBV28 to TRBJ2-7, with a weak D call TRBD1 (5 bases). The germline V and J ends were trimmed by 5 bases and 0 bases, with 17 bases remaining between them. The CDR3 spans 16 residues. Per the germline V gene, CDR1 is MDHEN and CDR2 is SYDVKM. The CDR3 sequence is CASSGVTGASSYEQYF. In DNA, the CDR3 is TGTGCCAGCAGTGGTGTAACTGGGGCGAGCTCCTACGAGCAGTACTTC.

The genes are TRBV9 and TRBJ1-1; D gene unclear. The CDR3 is made up of 14 amino acids. V lost 0 bases and J 1 base, leaving 7 bases between the germline ends. Germline CDR1 and CDR2: SGDLS and YYNGEE. As DNA, the CDR3 is TGTGCCAGCAGCGTAGAATCCAGGAACACTGAAGCTTTCTTT. Encoded protein: CASSVESRNTEAFF.

The chain joins TRBV5-6 to TRBJ1-1, with D tentatively TRBD1 (5 bases). Germline V gene lookup returns CDR1 SGHDT and CDR2 YYEEEE. The CDR3 extends over 17 amino acids. Between the trimmed V and J ends, which lost 0 bases and 5 bases, there was a span of 20 bases. The CDR3 spells CASSLEGYTGLGTEAFF. For the CDR3, the DNA is TGTGCCAGCAGCTTGGAAGGGTACACGGGGCTGGGAACTGAAGCTTTCTTT.

The chain is built from TRBV28 and TRBJ2-3; 8 positions match TRBD2. The CDR3 runs to 15 residues. Germline values: CDR1 MDHEN, CDR2 SYDVKM. With 3 bases clipped from V and 0 bases from J, the junction kept 2 bases outside the gene matches. CDR3 in amino acids: CASSLKRGSTDTQYF. For the CDR3, the DNA is TGTGCCAGCAGTTTGAAGCGGGGGAGCACAGATACGCAGTATTTT.

The rearrangement uses TRBV7-8 and TRBJ1-5; a weak D match, TRBD1 (5 bases). Deletions cut 4 bases from V and 1 base from J, with 14 bases between. The V gene's germline CDR1 is SGHVS and CDR2 FQNEAQ. The CDR3 runs to 16 residues. CDR3 protein: CASSSGTYGSNQPQHF. For the CDR3, the DNA is TGTGCCAGCAGCTCCGGGACCTATGGGAGCAATCAGCCCCAGCATTTT.

This sequence joins TRBV13 and TRBJ1-3, with D perhaps matching TRBD1 (6 bases). Per the germline V gene, CDR1 is PRHDT and CDR2 is FYEKMQ (reference sequence). This CDR3 is 18 amino acids long. The germline V and J ends were trimmed by 5 bases and 3 bases, with 23 bases remaining between them. CDR3 region: CASSINRAEHSDGNTIYF. CDR3 DNA: TGTGCCAGCAGCATTAACAGGGCCGAGCATTCCGATGGAAACACCATATATTTT.

This chain links TRBV10-3 with TRBJ1-1; 7 bases fit TRBD1. The germline V gene has CDR1 ENHRY and CDR2 SYGVKD. V lost 7 bases, J lost 6 bases, and 8 bases stayed unmatched. The CDR3 has 13 amino acids. The CDR3 nucleotides read TGTGCCATCACAGAACAGGGGAAGGCTGAAGCTTTCTTT. Its protein product is CAITEQGKAEAFF.

The chain employs TRBV6-2 or TRBV6-3 and TRBJ1-1; D not certain. Germline V gives CDR1 MNHEY, CDR2 SVGEGT. The CDR3 totals 13 residues. V was clipped by 7 bases and J by 0 bases, with 9 bases between them. CDR3 protein: CASTVGMNTEAFF. The CDR3 nucleotides read TGTGCCAGCACCGTCGGGATGAACACTGAAGCTTTCTTT.

The rearrangement joins TRBV7-9 to TRBJ2-5; the match to TRBD2 covers 10 bases. There are 16 residues in the CDR3. Germline values: CDR1 SEHNR, CDR2 FQNEAQ (reference sequence). Germline trimming cut 5 bases from V and 5 bases from J; bases unmatched to any gene: 11. The CDR3 spells CASSPRDSGGAETQYF. DNA of the CDR3: TGTGCCAGCAGCCCCCGGGACAGCGGGGGGGCCGAGACCCAGTACTTC.

V usage is TRBV20-1 and J usage is TRBJ2-1; 8 nucleotides line up with TRBD2. The CDR3 runs to 16 residues. Germline-derived CDR1 and CDR2 are DFQATT and SNEGSKA (reference sequence). Trimming took 0 bases from V and 5 from J; bases not matched to a gene: 9. The CDR3 bases are TGCAGTGCTAGAGATACCCTAGCGGGCCCCCACAATGAGCAGTTCTTC. Translation: CSARDTLAGPHNEQFF.

The V gene is TRBV27, the J gene TRBJ1-5; D is undetermined. The CDR3 extends over 13 amino acids. Trimming pared 6 bases from V and 5 bases from J, leaving 11 bases between. Germline CDR1 MNHEY, CDR2 SMNVEV (reference sequence). The CDR3 DNA follows: TGTGCCAGCAGCCAAGTCCTGGATCAGCCCCAGCATTTT. Its translation is CASSQVLDQPQHF.

This clonotype was counted many times. This chain joins TRBV27 and TRBJ1-2, with D maybe TRBD1 (6 bases). There are 13 residues in the CDR3. V was cut by 8 bases and J by 8 bases, with 18 bases left in between. Germline V gene sequence: CDR1 MNHEY, CDR2 SMNVEV (reference sequence). The CDR3 region has the DNA TGTGCCAGCGGCCACCAGGGGCAGGACGGCTACACCTTC. This translates into CASGHQGQDGYTF.

In this sample, this clonotype turned up many times. The chain joins TRBV11-2 to TRBJ2-5; D might be TRBD1 (5 bases). Trimming shortened V by 6 bases and J by 7 bases, and 21 bases separated the two germline ends. Germline CDR1 and CDR2: SGHAT and FQNNGV. CDR3 length: 15 residues. Here the CDR3 DNA reads TGTGCCAGCAGGCAGGGTCAGGCGTCCGAAGGGACCCAGTACTTC. Encoded protein: CASRQGQASEGTQYF.

Only a few counts were recorded for this clonotype. The V and J genes are TRBV6-6 and TRBJ2-3, with D tentatively TRBD1 (5 bases). The CDR3 is 14 amino acids. Trimming stripped 8 bases from V and 2 bases from J, with 14 bases between. Germline V gene data show CDR1 as MNHNY and CDR2 as SVGAGI (reference sequence). The CDR3 coding sequence is TGTGCCAGCTTAACAGGTCCTCTCACAGATACGCAGTATTTT. It specifies CASLTGPLTDTQYF.

There are many counts of this clonotype. This chain links TRBV7-2 with TRBJ1-1, with D unresolved. The CDR3 has 14 residues. V lost 3 bases and J lost 1, with 9 bases in between. Germline CDR1 SGHTA, CDR2 FQGNSA. CDR3 sequence reads: CASSFLTANTEAFF. CDR3 DNA sequence: TGTGCCAGCAGCTTTCTGACGGCGAACACTGAAGCTTTCTTT.

The table lists this clonotype with many counts. V and J are TRBV7-2 and TRBJ2-1; 11 nucleotides match TRBD2. Germline V lookup: CDR1 SGHTA, CDR2 FQGNSA. With 1 base clipped from V and 4 bases from J, the junction kept 6 bases outside the gene matches. CDR3 length: 17 residues. CDR3 DNA sequence: TGTGCCAGCAGCTTAGAACTAGCGGGGGCCGGGTACAATGAGCAGTTCTTC. Its protein product is CASSLELAGAGYNEQFF.

This clonotype was counted ten times or more. V and J are TRBV19 and TRBJ1-2; a possible D gene is TRBD1 (6 bases). V gave up 9 bases and J gave up 4 bases, with 15 bases separating them. Germline values: CDR1 LNHDA, CDR2 SQIVND (reference sequence). The CDR3 contains 13 residues. The CDR3 sequence is CASLQDSPYGYTF. The CDR3 DNA is TGTGCCAGCTTACAGGACAGTCCCTATGGCTACACCTTC.

The J gene is TRBJ2-5, the V gene TRBV18, with unresolved D. Germline V lookup: CDR1 KGHSH, CDR2 LQKENI. V was cut by 5 bases and J by 5 bases, with 9 bases left in between. This CDR3 spans 12 amino acids. CDR3 nucleotide sequence: TGTGCCAGCTCAGGAGTGGAGGAGACCCAGTACTTC. This codes for CASSGVEETQYF.